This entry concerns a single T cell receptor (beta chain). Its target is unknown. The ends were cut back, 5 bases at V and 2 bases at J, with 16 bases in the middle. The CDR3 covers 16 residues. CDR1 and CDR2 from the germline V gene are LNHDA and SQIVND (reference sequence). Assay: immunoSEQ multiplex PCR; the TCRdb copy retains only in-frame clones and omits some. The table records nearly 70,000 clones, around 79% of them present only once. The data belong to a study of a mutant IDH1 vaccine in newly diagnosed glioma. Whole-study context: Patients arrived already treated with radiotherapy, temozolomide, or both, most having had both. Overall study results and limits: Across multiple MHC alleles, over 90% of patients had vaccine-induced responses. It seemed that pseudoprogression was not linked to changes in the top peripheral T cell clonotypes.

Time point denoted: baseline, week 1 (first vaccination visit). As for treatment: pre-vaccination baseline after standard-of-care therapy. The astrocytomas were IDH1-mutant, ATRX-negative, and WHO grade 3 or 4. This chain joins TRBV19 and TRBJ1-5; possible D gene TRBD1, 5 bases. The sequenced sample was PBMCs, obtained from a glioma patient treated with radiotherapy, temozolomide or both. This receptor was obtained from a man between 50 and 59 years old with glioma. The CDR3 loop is CASSRSGERGNQPQHF. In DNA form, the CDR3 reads TGTGCCAGTAGTCGGTCGGGGGAGAGGGGCAATCAGCCCCAGCATTTT.